This T cell receptor beta chain was identified during a study of shared clonotypes between healthy human individuals. Study findings and constraints: Donor scarcity curtailed the genetic and exposure-history diversity represented herein.

Approximately 30,000 T cell genomes (approximately 190 ng DNA) went into each sorted-subset replicate. Measured with immunoSEQ multiplex PCR; TCRdb has only the in-frame clones, and not every one. The sample has 750,000 to 1,000,000 clones; 92% are singletons. This clone was seen only once. The antigen remains undetermined. Naive CD8 populations comprised CD45RO-negative cells positively selected for CCR7, excluding terminally differentiated effector memory CD45RA+ cells. The ends lost 3 bases at V and 9 bases at J; junction bases unmatched: 12. This CDR3 contains 15 residues. Germline CDR1 and CDR2: LNHNV and YYDKDF (reference sequence).

The genes are TRBV15 and TRBJ1-2; 8 bases are shared with TRBD1. The sequenced sample was naive CD8+ T cells sorted from blood. This sequence was found in a man in his thirties or forties in good health. In DNA, the CDR3 is TGTGCCACCAGCAGGGACAGGGACCTTCTTCATCGCTACACCTTC. Translating it yields CATSRDRDLLHRYTF.